The next 19 T cell receptor beta chains were all read from a single sample in a study of tumor-infiltrating lymphocytes in oesophageal squamous cell carcinoma (TCRdb year 2016). Preparation of the library involved PCR. Instrument on record: Illumina HiSeq 2000. The public reads were run again by TCRdb, first through fastp at Q25 and then through MiXCR, and only productive beta chains were kept. Duplicate CDR3 protein sequences are folded into a single record with the most common DNA and genes. Present in this sample are roughly 9,800 distinct CDR3 sequences, roughly 60% of which were seen just once. Clones ranked in the top ten supply around 30% of the sample. Sequenced input: esophageal tumor tissue. These receptor sequences come from a female donor with esophageal squamous cell carcinoma.

The chain joins TRBV27 to TRBJ2-4, with D perhaps matching TRBD1 or TRBD2 (5 bases each). Per the germline V gene, CDR1 is MNHEY and CDR2 is SMNVEV (reference sequence). The CDR3 totals 13 residues. The ends were cut back, 3 bases at V and 8 bases at J, with 11 bases in the middle. CDR3: CASSLSKGHIQYF. The CDR3 bases are TGTGCCAGCAGTTTGAGTAAGGGACACATTCAGTACTTC.

This chain uses TRBV28 with TRBJ2-1; TRBD1 matches at 9 bases. J was trimmed by 6 bases and V by 8 bases; bases with no gene match: 2. Per the germline V gene, CDR1 is MDHEN and CDR2 is SYDVKM. The CDR3 has 12 amino acids. Here the CDR3 DNA reads TGTGCCAGCCGGACAGGGGTCAATGAGCAGTTCTTC. Amino acids: CASRTGVNEQFF.

The chain links TRBV10-2 to TRBJ2-3, with 10 positions matching TRBD2. The DNA end lines up better with TRBJ2-7; the J call may be wrong. Germline CDR1 WSHSY, CDR2 SAAADI. The CDR3 covers 15 residues. The CDR3 reads CASSEGLAEAYEQYF. The CDR3 nucleotides read TGCGCCAGCAGTGAGGGACTAGCGGAAGCCTACGAGCAGTACTTC.

The chain recombines TRBV6-6 with TRBJ2-6; D remains ambiguous. The end of the DNA aligns better with TRBJ2-7, so the J call may be wrong. The length of the CDR3 is 17 residues. Germline lookup yields CDR1 MNHNY and CDR2 SVGAGI (reference sequence). CDR3 DNA sequence: TGTGCCAGCAGTTACTCTACTATTTTGGGCGTGCTGGGCGAGCAGTACTTC. It codes for CASSYSTILGVLGEQYF.

The chain's CDR3 is CASSSYTDTQYF. The CDR3 bases are TGTGCCAGCAGCTCGTACACAGATACGCAGTATTTT. The V call is TRBV7-2, the J call TRBJ2-3; D unresolved. Trimming left V 4 bases short and J 2 bases short, with 4 bases between. From germline, CDR1 is SGHTA and CDR2 FQGNSA. This CDR3 is built from 12 residues.

This clonotype was seen repeatedly, ten times or more. The genes are TRBV2 and TRBJ2-1, with D possibly matching TRBD2 (5 bases). The tail of the sequence fits TRBJ2-7 better, so the J call may be wrong. Germline V gene sequence: CDR1 SNHLY, CDR2 FYNNEI. The CDR3 spans 16 residues. Here the CDR3 DNA reads TGTGCCAGCAGTGAAATCGGGGTGAGCTCCTACAATGAGCAGTACTTC. It encodes CASSEIGVSSYNEQYF.

The chain carries TRBV7-6 and TRBJ2-5, with 11 bases that match TRBD2. CDR1 is SGHVS and CDR2 is FNYEAQ in the germline V gene. This CDR3 has 17 residues. The V and J ends lost 3 bases and 2 bases, in that order; junction bases with no gene match: 8. The CDR3 loop reads CASSFSIGTSGQETQYF. CDR3 in DNA: TGTGCCAGCAGCTTTTCCATCGGGACTAGCGGACAAGAGACCCAGTACTTC.

In the case of this clonotype: The final CDR3 position lacks the conserved phenylalanine or tryptophan, pointing to a likely read error. The limits of the CDR3 on the DNA are not certain, so only TCRdb's listed CDR3 is given. V and J are TRBV19 and TRBJ2-3; the DNA was not used to check the table's D call, TRBD2. The CDR3 length is 15 residues, termini included. The germline V gene encodes CDR1 LNHDA and CDR2 SQIVND (reference sequence). This chain's CDR3 is CASSIAGLNEQFFGP.

The V gene is TRBV28, the J gene TRBJ2-3; TRBD2 is a possible D gene (5 bases). The J call is in doubt because the DNA end fits TRBJ2-7 better. CDR1 and CDR2 from the germline V gene are MDHEN and SYDVKM. The CDR3 runs to 13 residues. The CDR3 DNA is TGTGCCAGCAGTCGAAGTAGAGGGTACGAGCAGTACTTC. Translation gives CASSRSRGYEQYF.

Only a few counts were recorded for this clonotype. The genes are TRBV7-3 and TRBJ2-1; 7 bases match TRBD1. From germline, CDR1 is SGHTA and CDR2 FQGTGA. This CDR3 contains 15 residues. V lost 4 bases and J lost 4; bases outside the gene matches: 7. Here the CDR3 DNA reads TGTGCCAGCAGCTCCACAGGGGAGAAATACAATGAGCAGTTCTTC. Protein product: CASSSTGEKYNEQFF.

The chain is built from TRBV28 and TRBJ2-3; D possibly corresponds to TRBD1 (7 bases). V dropped 10 bases and J dropped 8 bases, with 22 bases sitting between them. The CDR3 spans 14 residues. Germline loops: CDR1 MDHEN, CDR2 SYDVKM. CDR3 loop: CAIAKGQPGGTQYF. In DNA, the CDR3 is TGTGCCATCGCGAAGGGACAGCCCGGGGGTACGCAGTATTTT.

The chain recombines TRBV10-3 with TRBJ2-5; D is perhaps TRBD1 (5 bases). V lost 2 bases to trimming and J lost 1 base, with 11 bases between them. The CDR3 has 15 amino acids. Germline assignment: CDR1 ENHRY and CDR2 SYGVKD. The CDR3 nucleotides are TGTGCCATCAGTGAGACAGGAACTTCCCAAGAGACCCAGTACTTC. It specifies CAISETGTSQETQYF.

Details on this clonotype: A clone one base away is much larger, so this may be a read error. The genes are TRBV6-1 and TRBJ2-4; D remains unclear. The better agreement between TRBJ2-1 and the DNA end casts doubt on the J call. This CDR3 contains 15 residues. Germline V gene data show CDR1 as MNHNS and CDR2 as SASEGT. CDR3 bases: TGTGCCAGCACCCCAACCGCCTCGAGCTCCTACGAGCAGTTCTTC. Translation: CASTPTASSSYEQFF.

The J gene is TRBJ2-3, the V gene TRBV7-2; the D is unclear. The CDR3 runs to 13 residues. Germline lookup yields CDR1 SGHTA and CDR2 FQGNSA. Trimming removed 5 bases from V and 1 base from J, with 7 bases in between. CDR3 sequence: CASSPSRTDTQYF. DNA of the CDR3: TGTGCCAGCAGCCCTAGTCGCACAGATACGCAGTATTTT.

The J gene is TRBJ2-1, the V gene TRBV7-2; 9 bases fit TRBD2. V dropped 1 base and J dropped 7; count of bases not matched to a gene: 8. From germline, CDR1 is SGHTA and CDR2 FQGNSA. The CDR3 has 16 residues. The CDR3 nucleotides are TGTGCCAGCAGCTTAGTCGGAGCGGGAGGAAGGAATGAGCAGTTCTTC. As protein: CASSLVGAGGRNEQFF.

As for this clonotype: A much bigger clone sits one base away, suggesting this may be a read error. The V gene is TRBV7-6, the J gene TRBJ2-1; D gene uncertain. The DNA end favors TRBJ2-7, so the J call may be wrong. Germline CDR1 reads SGHVS; CDR2 reads FNYEAQ. There are 13 residues in the CDR3. CDR3 sequence: CANSLVLSYEQYF. The CDR3 nucleotides are TGTGCCAACAGCTTAGTTCTAAGCTACGAGCAGTACTTC.

Note on this clonotype: At one end, the junction sequence differs from germline, possibly due to a read error. The chain is built from TRBV7-7 and TRBJ2-4, with D maybe TRBD1 (5 bases). TRBJ2-1 matches the DNA end more closely, so the J call is doubtful. Germline V gives CDR1 SSHAT, CDR2 FNYEAQ (reference sequence). The CDR3 has 13 amino acids. CDR3: CASSLVGQGEQFF. CDR3 coding DNA: TGTGCTAGCAGCTTAGTAGGACAAGGGGAGCAGTTCTTC.

The rearrangement joins TRBV6-5 to TRBJ2-5; 9 positions match TRBD2. The end of the DNA is better explained by TRBJ2-1, so the J call may be wrong. The CDR3 runs to 17 residues. CDR1 is MNHEY and CDR2 is SVGAGI in the germline V gene. The CDR3 region has the DNA TGTGCCAGCAGTTACTCGGGGCTAGCGGGGATCTACAATGAGCAGTTCTTC. This sequence encodes CASSYSGLAGIYNEQFF.

This clonotype was recorded a few times. The chain couples TRBV7-2 to TRBJ1-2, with D hard to call. CDR3 length: 12 residues. CDR1 is SGHTA and CDR2 is FQGNSA in the germline V gene. V was pared by 5 bases and J by 8 bases, with 12 bases between. The CDR3 is CASSNLGQGYTF. CDR3 DNA: TGTGCCAGCAGCAACTTGGGCCAAGGCTACACCTTC.